This TCR beta chain was obtained from a study of T cells after yellow fever vaccination. Overall study context: Preparation of the low-cell-number fractions used SMART-Seq v4 Ultra Low Input.

A process of 5'RACE template switching, which added a universal primer site and UMIs, was used to make TCR cDNA. Each CDR3 protein is one row after TCRdb ran MiXCR on the 5' RACE reads. The table lists about 300,000 distinct CDR3 sequences, approximately 3.9% of them singletons. This clonotype was picked up many times. Antigen unknown. Study observations and caveats: Compared with primary, the secondary response was weaker and peaked at day 5, not 15. Booster sampling recovered most clones from primary vaccination (less than 97% CD4, around 88% CD8).

The origin of this receptor is a young man who received the YFV17D yellow fever vaccine. Material: PBMCs, obtained 5 days after the yellow fever booster vaccination.

DNA of the CDR3: TGCAGTGCTAGACAGGGGACAGATACGCAGTATTTT. Translation: CSARQGTDTQYF. The chain recombines TRBV20-1 with TRBJ2-3; D may be TRBD1 (6 bases). The length of the CDR3 is 12 residues. Per the germline V gene, CDR1 is DFQATT and CDR2 is SNEGSKA (reference sequence). The V end was cut by 2 bases, the J end by 3 bases, with 6 bases between.